Presented here are 24 T cell receptor beta chains from one specimen sequenced in a study of T cells in Graves' hyperthyroidism and ophthalmopathy (dated by TCRdb to about 2019). The method behind the library was multiplex PCR. The listed sequencing device is Illumina HiSeq 2000. The TCR beta CDR3 regions were amplified from the RNA transcripts. The TCR CDR3 was subjected to a first round of RT-PCR using the HTBI primer set and the Qiagen OneStep RT-PCR kit. TCRdb took the public reads, trimmed them with fastp at Q25, ran MiXCR for clone calling and kept in-frame beta chains. Each record represents a unique CDR3 protein, reported with the most common genes and DNA among its rows. For this sample there are hundreds of thousands of distinct CDR3 sequences; about a sixth appear just once. The ten largest clones add up to approximately 7.5% of the sample. The source material was blood. These receptors originate from a woman aged 18-29 years with Graves' hyperthyroidism.

The V gene is TRBV20-1, the J gene TRBJ1-3; D unclear. Germline CDR1 DFQATT, CDR2 SNEGSKA (reference sequence). The CDR3 runs 12 residues. Trimming left V 6 bases short and J 3 bases short, with 9 bases between. This CDR3 is CSAEGNGNTIYF. The DNA of the CDR3 is TGCAGTGCCGAGGGCAATGGAAACACCATATATTTT.

This clonotype was seen repeatedly, ten times or more. This chain links TRBV15 with TRBJ2-6; D not resolved. The CDR3 has 16 amino acids. Trimming left V 0 bases short and J 0 bases short, with 6 bases between. Germline CDR1 and CDR2: LNHNV and YYDKDF (reference sequence). Here the CDR3 DNA reads TGTGCCACCAGCAGAGATGGGGACTCTGGGGCCAACGTCCTGACTTTC. Its translation is CATSRDGDSGANVLTF.

The genes are TRBV5-6 and TRBJ1-4, with 9 bases fitting TRBD1. The junction had 6 bases not matched to a gene; V was cut back by 4 bases and J by 5 bases. Germline-derived CDR1 and CDR2 are SGHDT and YYEEEE. This CDR3 is built from 15 residues. The CDR3 is CASSPADRGNEKLFF. The CDR3, as DNA: TGTGCCAGCAGCCCGGCTGACAGGGGGAATGAAAAACTGTTTTTT.

This clonotype showed up many times. The chain combines TRBV3-1 with TRBJ2-7; the D is unclear. The V and J ends lost 1 base and 0 bases respectively, with 16 bases between them. This CDR3 contains 17 residues. CDR1 is LGHDT and CDR2 is YNNKEL in the germline V gene (reference sequence). CDR3 nucleotide sequence: TGTGCCAGCAGCCAAGGTATTGGGCAGGCGCACTCCTACGAGCAGTACTTC. It encodes CASSQGIGQAHSYEQYF.

The chain is built from TRBV6-1 and TRBJ2-1; D unresolved. Germline CDR1 and CDR2: MNHNS and SASEGT. V lost 5 bases and J 1 base, leaving 6 bases between the germline ends. The CDR3 spans 13 residues. The CDR3 is CASSRASYNEQFF. The CDR3 nucleotides are TGTGCCAGCAGTAGGGCTTCCTACAATGAGCAGTTCTTC.

Ten or more counts support this clonotype. The chain joins TRBV20-1 to TRBJ2-3; D is uncertain. The CDR3 runs to 13 residues. Trimming stripped 2 bases from V and 0 bases from J, with 6 bases between. Germline V lookup: CDR1 DFQATT, CDR2 SNEGSKA (reference sequence). The DNA for the CDR3 is TGCAGTGCTAGACATGCGAGCACAGATACGCAGTATTTT. Translated, it gives CSARHASTDTQYF.

There are many counts of this clonotype. V gene TRBV20-1 combines with J gene TRBJ2-5; 7 bases are a match to TRBD2. This CDR3 is 13 amino acids long. Germline CDR1 DFQATT, CDR2 SNEGSKA (reference sequence). Trimming removed 6 bases from V and 2 bases from J; junction bases left unmatched: 6. Here the CDR3 reads CSANSGGQETQYF. In nucleotides, the CDR3 is TGCAGTGCCAATTCCGGGGGGCAAGAGACCCAGTACTTC.

The sample holds many counts of this clonotype. The chain joins TRBV20-1 to TRBJ2-7, with a tentative D call TRBD2 (6 bases). Germline values: CDR1 DFQATT, CDR2 SNEGSKA (reference sequence). The CDR3 is made up of 13 amino acids. The V end was cut by 3 bases, the J end by 2 bases, with 11 bases between. The CDR3 region is CSARRDEPYEQYF. DNA for the CDR3: TGCAGTGCTAGGCGGGACGAGCCCTACGAGCAGTACTTC.

There are many counts of this clonotype. The chain uses TRBV5-1 and TRBJ1-6, with 9 bases identical to TRBD1. This CDR3 comprises 16 residues. Germline V gene lookup returns CDR1 SGHRS and CDR2 YFSETQ. V was clipped by 0 bases and J by 8 bases; unmatched bases: 6. CDR3 coding DNA: TGCGCCAGCAGCTTGGACGGACAGGGGAATTATTCACCCCTCCACTTT. This encodes CASSLDGQGNYSPLHF.

This clonotype showed up many times. The gene calls are TRBV11-2 and TRBJ1-2; no definite D call. The V gene's germline CDR1 is SGHAT and CDR2 FQNNGV. Trimming removed 4 bases from V and 6 bases from J, with 12 bases in between. The CDR3 covers 13 residues. In nucleotides, the CDR3 is TGTGCCAGCAGCTCCGGGATTACAAATGGCTACACCTTC. Encoded protein: CASSSGITNGYTF.

This clonotype has only a few counts. V and J are TRBV30 and TRBJ1-4; no clear D gene. Germline V gene lookup returns CDR1 GTSNPN and CDR2 SVGIG (reference sequence). The CDR3 length is 12 residues. CDR3 in amino acids: CASKGIREKLFF. The DNA of the CDR3 is TGTGCGAGCAAAGGGATTCGAGAAAAACTGTTTTTT.

The sample holds a few counts of this clonotype. The CDR3 loop reads CASSYSMQRPETQYF. DNA of the CDR3: TGTGCCAGCAGTTACTCGATGCAGCGCCCAGAGACCCAGTACTTC. This chain links TRBV6-5 with TRBJ2-5; D is uncertain. Germline V gene sequence: CDR1 MNHEY, CDR2 SVGAGI. The CDR3 covers 15 residues. V dropped 0 bases and J dropped 4 bases, with 12 bases sitting between them.

At least ten counts were recorded for this clonotype. The rearrangement uses TRBV30 and TRBJ1-4; D is undetermined. Trimming shortened V by 0 bases and J by 7 bases, and 6 bases separated the two germline ends. This CDR3 contains 12 residues. Per germline, CDR1 GTSNPN and CDR2 SVGIG (reference sequence). The CDR3 sequence is CAWSVAVEKLFF. The CDR3 DNA sequence: TGTGCCTGGAGTGTAGCTGTTGAAAAACTGTTTTTT.

There are many counts of this clonotype. This chain joins TRBV12-3 or TRBV12-4 and TRBJ1-2; TRBD1 aligns across 9 bases. The CDR3 runs to 14 residues. V trimming: 6 bases; J trimming: 3 bases; junction bases outside the gene matches: 5. The CDR3 here is CASRVGQGDYGYTF. The CDR3 DNA reads TGTGCCAGCAGAGTGGGACAGGGCGACTATGGCTACACCTTC.

In this sample, this clonotype turned up many times. CDR3 region: CASSTGLSSTDTQYF. In DNA, the CDR3 is TGTGCCAGCAGTACAGGACTGTCTAGCACAGATACGCAGTATTTT. The chain recombines TRBV2 with TRBJ2-3, with D perhaps given as TRBD1 or TRBD2 (5 bases each). The CDR3 is 15 residues long. Germline values: CDR1 SNHLY, CDR2 FYNNEI. The ends were cut back, 5 bases at V and 0 bases at J, with 12 bases in the middle.

This clonotype showed up many times. V is TRBV11-2 and J is TRBJ2-5; D gene ambiguous. Per germline, CDR1 SGHAT and CDR2 FQNNGV. V was trimmed by 5 bases and J by 4 bases, leaving 14 bases between them. The CDR3 has 14 amino acids. CDR3 nucleotide sequence: TGTGCCAGCAGCCGGACCTCTAGGGCAGAGACCCAGTACTTC. Translation: CASSRTSRAETQYF.

This clonotype has a count of ten or more. The rearrangement joins TRBV6-1 to TRBJ2-6, with TRBD1 identical over 8 bases. Germline-derived CDR1 and CDR2 are MNHNS and SASEGT. Trimming at V came to 5 bases and at J to 2 bases, leaving 8 bases not matched to a gene. CDR3 length: 17 residues. The CDR3 is CASSPFDRGAGANVLTF. In DNA form, the CDR3 reads TGTGCCAGCAGTCCATTCGACAGGGGAGCTGGGGCCAACGTCCTGACTTTC.

The CDR3 sequence is CASSIEGRGQFTGQPQHF. The CDR3 coding sequence is TGTGCCAGTAGTATAGAGGGCAGGGGGCAGTTTACAGGTCAGCCCCAGCATTTT. This chain connects TRBV19 to TRBJ1-5, with 8 bases matching TRBD1. CDR1 and CDR2 from the germline V gene are LNHDA and SQIVND (reference sequence). With 0 bases clipped from V and 6 bases from J, the junction kept 13 bases outside the gene matches. The CDR3 totals 18 residues.

The chain recombines TRBV7-6 with TRBJ2-3, with D maybe TRBD2 (6 bases). CDR3 size: 15 residues. The V end lost 5 bases, the J end lost 5 bases, and 17 bases lay between the germline ends. In germline, CDR1 is SGHVS, CDR2 FNYEAQ. CDR3 region: CASSPGRPGGDTQYF. CDR3 in DNA: TGTGCCAGCAGCCCGGGACGGCCCGGGGGAGATACGCAGTATTTT.

The table lists this clonotype with many counts. This chain uses TRBV2 with TRBJ2-6; no clear D. Between the trimmed V and J ends, which lost 6 bases and 2 bases, there was a span of 8 bases. Germline CDR1 is SNHLY and CDR2 is FYNNEI. This CDR3 contains 14 residues. The CDR3 DNA sequence: TGTGCCAGCAGAACAGCAGCTGGGGCCAACGTCCTGACTTTC. This codes for CASRTAAGANVLTF.

This clonotype has a count of ten or more. The genes are TRBV19 and TRBJ2-2, with D perhaps TRBD2 (5 bases). Germline V gene sequence: CDR1 LNHDA, CDR2 SQIVND (reference sequence). The CDR3 is 13 amino acids. Trimming removed 8 bases from V and 1 base from J, with 8 bases in between. Written as DNA, the CDR3 is TGTGCCAGTGAGGGCATGAACACCGGGGAGCTGTTTTTT. This gives the protein CASEGMNTGELFF.

This clonotype was observed many times. This rearrangement joins TRBV24-1 to TRBJ1-2; 9 nucleotides align to TRBD1. The V segment lost 4 bases and the J segment 8 bases; nucleotides outside the gene matches: 13. The germline gives CDR1 KGHDR, CDR2 SFDVKD. This CDR3 comprises 16 residues. The CDR3 reads CATSDRGGTGRHGYTF. The CDR3 DNA follows: TGTGCCACCAGTGACCGTGGAGGGACAGGGAGGCACGGCTACACCTTC.

V is TRBV6-1 and J is TRBJ1-5; D remains unclear. The CDR3 has 16 residues. CDR1 and CDR2 (germline): MNHNS, SASEGT. The ends were cut back, 6 bases at V and 0 bases at J, with 15 bases in the middle. The CDR3: CASRQIYGNSNQPQHF. The CDR3 DNA is TGTGCCAGCAGGCAAATTTACGGAAATAGCAATCAGCCCCAGCATTTT.

With regard to this clonotype: This may stem from a read error, because a much larger clone lies one nucleotide away. The genes are TRBV20-1 and TRBJ1-2; D remains unclear. Germline lookup yields CDR1 DFQATT and CDR2 SNEGSKA (reference sequence). The ends were cut back, 7 bases at V and 1 base at J, with 10 bases in the middle. The CDR3 length is 12 residues. The CDR3 region is CSVRAGNYGYTF. CDR3 DNA sequence: TGCAGTGTTAGGGCCGGTAACTATGGCTACACCTTC.